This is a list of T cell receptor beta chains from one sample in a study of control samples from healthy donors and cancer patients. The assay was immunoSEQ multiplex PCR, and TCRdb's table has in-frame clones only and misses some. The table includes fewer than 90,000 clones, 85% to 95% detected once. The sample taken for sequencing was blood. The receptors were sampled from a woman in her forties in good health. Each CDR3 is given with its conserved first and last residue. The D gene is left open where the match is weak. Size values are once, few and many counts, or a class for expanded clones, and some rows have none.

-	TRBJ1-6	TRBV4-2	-	CASSQGPRGSPLHF	TGTGCCAGCAGCCAAGGACCCCGCGGTTCACCCCTCCACTTT
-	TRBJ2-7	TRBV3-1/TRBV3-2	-	CASSTDEGGYEQYF	TGTGCCAGCAGCACAGACGAGGGAGGTTACGAGCAGTACTTC
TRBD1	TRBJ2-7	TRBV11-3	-	CASSLSGTGAYEQYF	TGTGCCAGCAGCTTATCCGGGACAGGAGCCTACGAGCAGTACTTC
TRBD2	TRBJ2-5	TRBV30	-	CAWRLAGGGETQYF	TGTGCCTGGAGGCTAGCGGGAGGAGGCGAGACCCAGTACTTC
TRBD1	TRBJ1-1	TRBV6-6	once	CASTDRATEAFF	TGTGCCAGCACTGACAGGGCCACTGAAGCTTTCTTT
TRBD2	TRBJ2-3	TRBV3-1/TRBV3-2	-	CASSQGPSGRGPFTDTQYF	TGTGCCAGCAGCCAAGGCCCTAGCGGGAGGGGACCTTTCACAGATACGCAGTATTTT
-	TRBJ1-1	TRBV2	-	CASSFSGTFTGMNTEAFF	TGTGCCAGCAGTTTTAGCGGGACCTTCACGGGAATGAACACTGAAGCTTTCTTT
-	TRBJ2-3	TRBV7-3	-	CASSPSGQGTDTQYF	TGTGCCAGCAGCCCCAGCGGCCAGGGGACAGATACGCAGTATTTT
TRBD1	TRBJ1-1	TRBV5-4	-	CASSPDLADREAFF	TGTGCCAGCAGCCCGGACTTGGCGGACAGGGAAGCTTTCTTT
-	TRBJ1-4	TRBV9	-	CASSVGGEDWDEKLFF	TGTGCCAGCAGCGTAGGGGGGGAGGACTGGGATGAAAAACTGTTTTTT
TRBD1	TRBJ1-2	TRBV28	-	CASRSPGTGVDGYTF	TGTGCCAGCAGAAGCCCCGGGACAGGGGTCGATGGCTACACCTTC
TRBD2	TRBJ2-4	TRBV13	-	CASSAGLAGGHLNIQYF	TGTGCCAGCAGCGCGGGACTAGCGGGAGGTCATCTAAACATTCAGTACTTC
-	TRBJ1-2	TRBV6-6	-	CASSAGAGYTF	TGTGCCAGCAGTGCCGGGGCTGGCTACACCTTC
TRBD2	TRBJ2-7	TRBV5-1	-	CASSLGVAGSYEQYF	TGCGCCAGCAGCTTAGGAGTAGCGGGCTCCTACGAGCAGTACTTC
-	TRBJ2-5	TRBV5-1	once	CASSLTRDARVKETQYF	TGCGCCAGCAGCCTTACCCGGGACGCACGTGTAAAAGAGACCCAGTACTTC